A single sample is the source of the 8 T cell receptor beta chains below, sequenced in a study of identical twins. In TCRdb, the 5' RACE reads were re-called with MiXCR into one record per CDR3 protein. Of 250,000 to 350,000 distinct CDR3 sequences in the sample, roughly 8.6% were seen once. The sample was also linked to a second study, of yellow fever vaccine responses in identical twins.

The sample taken for sequencing was memory (CD45RO+) T cells sorted from blood. The receptor source for this set is a woman aged 18-29 years in good health.

This clonotype was found a few times. The chain combines TRBV21-1 with TRBJ2-1. TRBV21-1 is classified as a pseudogene. This CDR3 is built from 15 residues. CDR3 in amino acids: CASSKIRSSYNEQFF. Here the CDR3 DNA reads TGTGCCAGCAGCAAGATTAGAAGCTCCTACAATGAGCAGTTCTTC.

Ten or more counts support this clonotype. The J gene is TRBJ2-1, the V gene TRBV10-3; D gene uncertain. With 8 bases removed from V and 2 bases from J, the gap between germline ends came to 10 bases. Germline lookup yields CDR1 ENHRY and CDR2 SYGVKD. This CDR3 has 13 residues. The DNA of the CDR3 is TGTGCCATCCTCCCTCCCCCCTACAATGAGCAGTTCTTC. Protein sequence: CAILPPPYNEQFF.

The genes are TRBV27 and TRBJ2-5; 8 nucleotides align to TRBD2. V lost 7 bases and J lost 5; bases outside the gene matches: 12. The CDR3 extends over 15 amino acids. Germline-derived CDR1 and CDR2 are MNHEY and SMNVEV (reference sequence). The CDR3 region is CASKIGLAPGETQYF. As DNA, the CDR3 is TGTGCCAGCAAGATCGGACTAGCCCCCGGGGAGACCCAGTACTTC.

The chain uses TRBV5-5 and TRBJ1-6; TRBD1 agrees at 7 bases. V dropped 2 bases and J dropped 5; count of bases not matched to a gene: 10. Germline V gene data show CDR1 as SGHKS and CDR2 as YYEKEE (reference sequence). The CDR3 totals 17 residues. CDR3 loop: CASSFSGGGTDNSPLHF. The CDR3 region has the DNA TGTGCCAGCAGCTTTTCCGGGGGCGGGACAGATAATTCACCCCTCCACTTT.

This clonotype occurred many times. V is TRBV3-1 and J is TRBJ2-5, with 9 bases that match TRBD1. CDR3 length: 12 amino acids. Per germline, CDR1 LGHDT and CDR2 YNNKEL (reference sequence). V shed 7 bases, J shed 4 bases, and the junction held 1 base outside the gene matches. The CDR3 DNA follows: TGTGCCAGCAAGACAGGGGGAGAGACCCAGTACTTC. Residues: CASKTGGETQYF.

Many counts were recorded for this clonotype. This sequence joins TRBV4-2 and TRBJ2-1, with D unclear. The CDR3 has 14 residues. Between the trimmed V and J ends, which lost 0 bases and 10 bases, there was a span of 13 bases. Per germline, CDR1 LGHNA and CDR2 YNFKEQ. The CDR3: CASSQDLHAEEQFF. CDR3 sequence (DNA): TGTGCCAGCAGCCAAGACTTACACGCCGAAGAGCAGTTCTTC.

This clonotype was counted at least ten times. The V gene is TRBV6-1, the J gene TRBJ2-3; 9 bases are a match to TRBD2. J was trimmed by 4 bases and V by 7 bases; bases with no gene match: 6. The germline CDR1 and CDR2 sequences are MNHNS and SASEGT. The CDR3 extends over 14 amino acids. Here the CDR3 DNA reads TGTGCCAGCAACAAAAAGCGGGGGGCAGATACGCAGTATTTT. It specifies CASNKKRGADTQYF.

The CDR3 is CASSLAGAGSGQPQHF. In DNA, the CDR3 is TGTGCCAGCAGCTTGGCCGGGGCAGGGAGTGGACAGCCCCAGCATTTT. This chain joins TRBV5-5 and TRBJ1-5, with TRBD1 as a possible D gene (5 bases). The CDR3 has 16 amino acids. Trimming removed 0 bases at V and 7 bases at J, with 17 bases between. CDR1 and CDR2 (germline): SGHKS, YYEKEE (reference sequence).